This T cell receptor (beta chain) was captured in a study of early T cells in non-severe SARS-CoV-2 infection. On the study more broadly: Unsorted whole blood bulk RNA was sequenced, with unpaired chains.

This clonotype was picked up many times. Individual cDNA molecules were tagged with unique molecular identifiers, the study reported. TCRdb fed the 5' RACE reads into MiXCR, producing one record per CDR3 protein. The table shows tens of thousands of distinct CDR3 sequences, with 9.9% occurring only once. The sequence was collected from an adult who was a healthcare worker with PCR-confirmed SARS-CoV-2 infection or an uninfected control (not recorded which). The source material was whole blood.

The CDR3: CASSVSEGYEQYF. The CDR3, as DNA: TGTGCCAGCAGCGTGTCGGAGGGGTACGAGCAGTACTTC. The chain links TRBV5-4 to TRBJ2-7; tentatively, D is TRBD2 (6 bases). Deletions cut 4 bases from V and 4 bases from J, with 12 bases between. The germline gives CDR1 SGHNT, CDR2 YYREEE (reference sequence). CDR3 size: 13 residues.